The TCR beta chain under discussion was sequenced for a study of blood T cell repertoires in COVID-19. Germline V CDR1 and CDR2: SSHAT, FNYEAQ (reference sequence). There are 15 residues in the CDR3. Trimming took off 5 bases at V and 5 bases at J, with 18 bases between the two ends. In terms of age and location, participants ranged from roughly 18 to 95 years and lived in about two dozen US areas. Assignments of participants to cohorts depended upon their own reported clinical history. Cohort 3 recovery required two negative PCRs, clearance, or symptom resolution. Per the original data handling: Estimation of nucleated cell counts was performed using reference gene primer amplification. The repertoire was sequenced with immunoSEQ multiplex PCR; TCRdb's copy has only in-frame clones and lacks some. V and J calls and clone size are copied from that table; D and trimming were computed from the DNA. The sample lists some 200,000 clones; approximately 78% were seen once.

This receptor was taken from a man aged 35-49 years who had recovered from COVID-19. V is TRBV7-7 and J is TRBJ2-5, with D possibly being TRBD1 (6 bases). Sequenced input: PBMCs or T cells enriched from blood (not recorded which). CDR3 nucleotide sequence: TGTGCCAGCAGCCCTCGCACAGGGTTCGTTGAGACCCAGTACTTC. It encodes CASSPRTGFVETQYF.